This T cell receptor (beta chain) was documented in a study of somatic mutations in cytotoxic T cells in rheumatoid arthritis. Repertoires were generated with immunoSEQ multiplex PCR, while TCRdb's copy carries only in-frame clones and drops some. The sample includes some 20,000 clones, under 85% of them seen just once. Within the sample, this clone is medium-sized. V gave up 7 bases and J gave up 1 base; unmatched junction bases: 4. Germline CDR1 and CDR2: SNHLY and FYNNEI. This CDR3 has 13 residues. Positive magnetic bead selection separated CD4+ and CD8+ cells, and flow cytometry confirmed purity. The sequence derives from an adult with rheumatoid arthritis. The sequencing input was CD8+ T cells sorted from blood. J is TRBJ2-7 and V is TRBV2, with 7 bases aligning to TRBD2. Here the CDR3 DNA reads TGTGCCAGCATCGGGACTACGTCCTACGAGCAGTACTTC. Its translation: CASIGTTSYEQYF.